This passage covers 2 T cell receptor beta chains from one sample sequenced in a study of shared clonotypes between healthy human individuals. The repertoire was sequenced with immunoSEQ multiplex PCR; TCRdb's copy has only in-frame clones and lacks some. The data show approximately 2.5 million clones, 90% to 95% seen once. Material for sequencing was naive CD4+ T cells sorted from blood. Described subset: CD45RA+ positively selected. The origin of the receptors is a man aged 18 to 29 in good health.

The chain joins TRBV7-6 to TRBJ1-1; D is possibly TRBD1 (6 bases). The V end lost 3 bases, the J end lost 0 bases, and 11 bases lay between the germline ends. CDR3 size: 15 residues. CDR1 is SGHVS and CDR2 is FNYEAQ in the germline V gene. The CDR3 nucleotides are TGTGCCAGCAGCTTGGAGGGGGATATGAACACTGAAGCTTTCTTT. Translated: CASSLEGDMNTEAFF.

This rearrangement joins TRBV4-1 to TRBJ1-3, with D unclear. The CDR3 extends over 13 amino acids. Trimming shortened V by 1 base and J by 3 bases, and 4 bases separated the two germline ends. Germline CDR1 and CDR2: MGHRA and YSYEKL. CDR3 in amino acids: CASSQGGGNTIYF. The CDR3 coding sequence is TGCGCCAGCAGCCAAGGAGGTGGAAACACCATATATTTT.